This TCR beta chain was captured by sequencing in a study of T cell repertoires in ileal Crohn's disease. Study-wide results and caveats: All patients with clonality above 26.8% had endoscopic recurrence. Sorted CD8 T cells held more high-frequency clones than CD4.

As to this clone: Antigen unknown.

CDR3 size: 14 residues. Trimming took 0 bases from V and 2 from J; bases not matched to a gene: 2. Per the germline V gene, CDR1 is SGHDT and CDR2 is YYEEEE. Here immunoSEQ multiplex PCR was the method, and the copy in TCRdb shows in-frame clones only, minus some. The top ten clones hold 15% to 20% of a sample with more than 25,000 clones, roughly 77% of them seen once. Sequenced sample: ileal tissue. V is TRBV5-6 and J is TRBJ2-7, with 7 bases identical to TRBD2. The TCR was taken from an adult with Crohn's disease. The CDR3 is CASSLVGGAYEQYF. The DNA of the CDR3 is TGTGCCAGCAGCTTGGTGGGAGGGGCCTACGAGCAGTACTTC. The whole variable domain, filled in from reference TRBV5-6 and TRBJ2-7, reads DAGVTQSPTHLIKTRGQQVTLRCSPKSGHDTVSWYQQALGQGPQFIFQYYEEEERQRGNFPDRFSGHQFPNYSSELNVNALLLGDSALYLCASSLVGGAYEQYFGPGTRLTVT.